The TCR beta chain under discussion was sequenced for a study of PD-1 blockade in classical Hodgkin lymphoma. The study's findings and limits: Reasons behind the repertoire differences stay unclear, perhaps disease activity or earlier therapy.

The CDR3 is 16 amino acids. Germline CDR1 MNHEY, CDR2 SMNVEV (reference sequence). With 4 bases removed from V and 0 bases from J, the gap between germline ends came to 12 bases. About this clone itself: Its antigen is still unknown.

Following autologous stem cell transplantation, relapse occurred in every patient, and exposure to brentuximab vedotin varied. Profiled with immunoSEQ multiplex PCR; TCRdb holds only in-frame clones, not every one. The sample has some 100,000 clones; roughly 92% are singletons. The sequence was collected from a human donor with classical Hodgkin lymphoma. This sample comprised peripheral blood mononuclear cells (PBMCs), obtained at baseline. J is TRBJ2-2 and V is TRBV27; D might be TRBD2 (6 bases). The CDR3 coding sequence is TGTGCCAGCAGTTCCTCCGGGGGACCGAACACCGGGGAGCTGTTTTTT. This translates into CASSSSGGPNTGELFF.